This TCR beta chain was obtained from a study of blood T cell repertoires in COVID-19. Background on the study: In each case, the material was cDNA or gDNA derived from T cells, B-cell-depleted T cells, or PBMCs.

Germline CDR1 and CDR2: SGHRS and YFSETQ. V was clipped by 0 bases and J by 7 bases, with 10 bases between them. CDR3 size: 13 residues. Using immunoSEQ multiplex PCR, the repertoire was profiled, and TCRdb retains in-frame clones only, with some absent. Among more than 65,000 clones listed, more than 75% were seen once. This sequence was found in a human donor in a cohort sampled during active COVID-19. V usage is TRBV5-1 and J usage is TRBJ1-1; D call uncertain. Material for sequencing was peripheral blood. The CDR3 loop reads CASSLALDYEAFF. Written as DNA, the CDR3 is TGCGCCAGCAGCTTGGCTCTAGACTATGAAGCTTTCTTT.